This T cell receptor (beta chain) was sequenced during a study of radiation and T cells in renal cell carcinoma. Study results and caveats: Pretreatment tumor biopsies were lacking, so baseline clonotypes are unknown. From baseline, blood top tumor clonotypes peaked at 2 weeks post-radiation.

Time point: baseline pretreatment blood. The treatment is: 15 Gy SBRT to primary tumor, nephrectomy 4 weeks later. Profiled with immunoSEQ multiplex PCR; TCRdb holds only in-frame clones, not every one. The table records 140,000 or so clones, about 88% of them present only once. A word on this clone: Antigen: not known.

The sample was blood, taken from a patient whose treatment included radiotherapy and nephrectomy. This TCR derives from a woman in her forties or fifties with renal cell carcinoma.

The CDR3 DNA reads TGTGCCTGGAGCCCGCCGGGTCGGACGCGAAACACCATATATTTT. Translated: CAWSPPGRTRNTIYF. The J gene is TRBJ1-3, the V gene TRBV30; no firm D call. Germline V gene sequence: CDR1 GTSNPN, CDR2 SVGIG (reference sequence). CDR3 length: 15 residues. V dropped 3 bases and J dropped 5 bases, with 17 bases sitting between them. Filled out from reference TRBV30 and TRBJ1-3, the complete variable domain reads SQTIHQWPATLVQPVGSPLSLECTVEGTSNPNLYWYRQAAGRGLQLLFYSVGIGQISSEVPQNLSASRPQDRQFILSSKKLLLSDSGFYLCAWSPPGRTRNTIYFGEGSWLTVV.